These 23 T cell receptor beta chains originate from one sample sequenced in a study of blood T cell repertoires in COVID-19. Sequenced by immunoSEQ multiplex PCR; TCRdb stores in-frame clones only, minus some. The sample contains about 190,000 clones, approximately 81% of which appear only once. Sequencing was done on a sample of peripheral blood. Source of these receptors: a human donor in a cohort sampled during active COVID-19.

This chain links TRBV27 with TRBJ2-3; TRBD2 matches at 8 bases. Unmatched junction bases numbered 16, after V lost 4 bases and J lost 7 bases. From germline, CDR1 is MNHEY and CDR2 SMNVEV (reference sequence). The CDR3 has 17 residues. DNA for the CDR3: TGTGCCAGCAGTTCCTACCTACAGCGGGGGAGCGCTAATACGCAGTATTTT. Its protein product is CASSSYLQRGSANTQYF.

This clone was seen a handful of times. V is TRBV19 and J is TRBJ1-2; TRBD1 is a possible D gene (5 bases). This CDR3 is 14 amino acids long. Germline CDR1 reads LNHDA; CDR2 reads SQIVND (reference sequence). V dropped 7 bases and J dropped 0 bases, with 12 bases sitting between them. The CDR3 protein is CASKATDANYGYTF. The CDR3 coding sequence is TGTGCCAGTAAAGCGACAGACGCTAACTATGGCTACACCTTC.

Concerning this clone: Germline and junction disagree at one end, which may indicate a read error. The rearrangement uses TRBV5-1 and TRBJ1-6; 7 bases are a match to TRBD1. Germline V lookup: CDR1 SGHRS, CDR2 YFSETQ. The CDR3 is made up of 15 amino acids. The CDR3 sequence is CASSVTGSSNSPLHF. CDR3 sequence (DNA): TGCGCCAGCAGCGTGACAGGGTCCTCTAATTCACCCCTCCACTTT.

The rearrangement uses TRBV5-1 and TRBJ2-1; the match to TRBD2 covers 11 bases. The CDR3 is 14 residues long. Germline V gives CDR1 SGHRS, CDR2 YFSETQ. V gave up 6 bases and J gave up 8 bases; unmatched junction bases: 7. In DNA form, the CDR3 reads TGCGCCAGCACCTGGGGACTAGCGGTCGATGAGCAGTTCTTC. Amino acid sequence: CASTWGLAVDEQFF.

CDR3 in amino acids: CASSIPGNGYTF. The CDR3 nucleotides are TGTGCCAGTAGTATACCCGGGAATGGCTACACCTTC. The V call is TRBV19, the J call TRBJ1-2; no reliable D call. V was pared by 2 bases and J by 6 bases, with 7 bases between. CDR1 LNHDA and CDR2 SQIVND come from the germline V gene (reference sequence). The CDR3 is 12 residues long. The full variable domain, in which reference TRBV19 and TRBJ1-2 provide the parts outside the CDR3, is DGGITQSPKYLFRKEGQNVTLSCEQNLNHDAMYWYRQDPGQGLRLIYYSQIVNDFQKGDIAEGYSVSREKKESFPLTVTSAQKNPTAFYLCASSIPGNGYTFGSGTRLTVV.

This chain connects TRBV11-2 to TRBJ1-6; no clear D gene. The V and J ends lost 1 base and 7 bases respectively, with 8 bases between them. Germline V lookup: CDR1 SGHAT, CDR2 FQNNGV. The CDR3 consists of 14 residues. The CDR3 protein is CASSLVPGNSPLHF. The CDR3 bases are TGTGCCAGCAGCTTAGTACCGGGGAATTCACCCCTCCACTTT.

This clone was counted a single time. The chain carries TRBV21-1 and TRBJ2-7; the table's TRBD1 call for D was not verified on the DNA. TRBV21-1 is flagged as a pseudogene. CDR3 size: 15 residues. As DNA, the CDR3 is TGTGCCAGCAGCATGGGACAGGGGTTATCCTACGAGCAGTACTTC. It encodes CASSMGQGLSYEQYF.

The sample holds one count of this clone. The gene calls are TRBV6-5 and TRBJ2-2; 7 nucleotides line up with TRBD1. The trim removed 8 bases at V and 5 bases at J, leaving 11 bases unmatched. The CDR3 length is 15 residues. Germline V gene data show CDR1 as MNHEY and CDR2 as SVGAGI. In nucleotides, the CDR3 is TGTGCCAGCCGACTACAGGGGAGAGTGACCGGGGAGCTGTTTTTT. Protein sequence: CASRLQGRVTGELFF.

This clone was observed a few times. The rearrangement uses TRBV14 and TRBJ2-7; perhaps TRBD2 as D (5 bases). V lost 1 base and J 3 bases, leaving 7 bases between the germline ends. The germline V gene encodes CDR1 SGHDN and CDR2 FVKESK. CDR3 length equals 13 residues. CDR3 in DNA: TGTGCCAGCAGCCAAGTGACTATCTACGAGCAGTACTTC. Its translation: CASSQVTIYEQYF.

The V gene is TRBV7-2, the J gene TRBJ2-3; D is ambiguous. The CDR3 is 12 amino acids. The germline CDR1 and CDR2 sequences are SGHTA and FQGNSA. Trimming took off 5 bases at V and 4 bases at J, with 7 bases between the two ends. The CDR3: CASSRIADTQYF. For the CDR3, the DNA is TGTGCCAGCAGCCGTATAGCAGATACGCAGTATTTT.

The chain combines TRBV9 with TRBJ1-2, with 9 bases lining up with TRBD1. In germline, CDR1 is SGDLS, CDR2 YYNGEE. The V segment lost 7 bases and the J segment 3 bases; nucleotides outside the gene matches: 7. This CDR3 spans 14 amino acids. The CDR3, as DNA: TGTGCCAGCGGGGGACAGGGAGAGTACTATGGCTACACCTTC. This gives the protein CASGGQGEYYGYTF.

This rearrangement joins TRBV7-9 to TRBJ2-1; TRBD2 matches at 7 bases. Germline V CDR1 and CDR2: SEHNR, FQNEAQ (reference sequence). V lost 5 bases to trimming and J lost 3 bases; unmatched junction nucleotides: 7. This CDR3 has 15 residues. The DNA for the CDR3 is TGTGCCAGCAGCCCTAGCGGTGCAATCTACAATGAGCAGTTCTTC. Its translation: CASSPSGAIYNEQFF.

This chain connects TRBV12-3 or TRBV12-4 to TRBJ1-2; a possible D gene is TRBD1 (5 bases). V lost 4 bases, J lost 8 bases, and 14 bases lay in between. The CDR3 totals 13 residues. CDR3 nucleotide sequence: TGTGCCAGCAGTTACGTGTCGGGGGACGGCTACACCTTC. Protein sequence: CASSYVSGDGYTF.

The CDR3 DNA reads TGTGCCAGCAGGAACCTCCAGGGGGCTCTACGGGAGACCCAGTACTTC. Its protein product is CASRNLQGALRETQYF. The chain combines TRBV6-6 with TRBJ2-5; 8 bases are a match to TRBD1. Germline V gene sequence: CDR1 MNHNY, CDR2 SVGAGI (reference sequence). The CDR3 totals 16 residues. V lost 6 bases and J lost 5; bases outside the gene matches: 14.

The chain is built from TRBV18 and TRBJ1-1; the match to TRBD1 covers 7 bases. CDR3 length: 14 amino acids. With V trimmed by 6 bases and J by 4 bases, 8 bases remained unmatched. Germline CDR1 and CDR2: KGHSH and LQKENI. CDR3 in amino acids: CASSRPGGGTEAFF. CDR3 coding DNA: TGTGCCAGCTCCCGACCAGGGGGAGGCACTGAAGCTTTCTTT.

This clone was picked up one time. The rearrangement uses TRBV12-5 and TRBJ1-1, with 7 bases fitting TRBD1. The CDR3 runs 13 residues. The germline gives CDR1 LGHNT, CDR2 FRNRAP. The V gene end was trimmed by 11 bases and the J gene end by 3 bases; junction bases not matched to a gene: 9. The CDR3 protein is CAAATGLYTEAFF. The CDR3 DNA follows: TGTGCTGCCGCGACAGGGTTGTACACTGAAGCTTTCTTT.

The chain uses TRBV4-1 and TRBJ2-3, with TRBD2 matching over 10 bases. Germline trimming cut 1 base from V and 6 bases from J; bases unmatched to any gene: 7. Germline V gives CDR1 MGHRA, CDR2 YSYEKL. CDR3 length equals 16 residues. CDR3 coding DNA: TGCGCCAGCAGCCAAGTGTCCCTAGCGGGAGCCGATACGCAGTATTTT. This codes for CASSQVSLAGADTQYF.

V is TRBV12-3 or TRBV12-4 and J is TRBJ2-5, with no clear D. The CDR3 spans 13 residues. Trimming removed 3 bases from V and 6 bases from J, with 11 bases in between. Written as DNA, the CDR3 is TGTGCCAGCAGTTTTGGTTTGCGTCAGACCCAGTACTTC. This codes for CASSFGLRQTQYF.

The rearrangement links TRBV27 to TRBJ1-2; a weak D match, TRBD1 (5 bases). The CDR3 contains 14 residues. With 3 bases removed from V and 4 bases from J, the gap between germline ends came to 12 bases. Germline values: CDR1 MNHEY, CDR2 SMNVEV (reference sequence). The CDR3 bases are TGTGCCAGCAGTTTCTCCCAGGGAAGCTATGGCTACACCTTC. It codes for CASSFSQGSYGYTF.

This sequence joins TRBV10-3 and TRBJ2-1, with TRBD2 matching 15 bases. V dropped 7 bases and J dropped 6; count of bases not matched to a gene: 7. The CDR3 contains 16 residues. Germline lookup yields CDR1 ENHRY and CDR2 SYGVKD. The DNA for the CDR3 is TGTGCCATCATTGGGACTAGCGGGGGGCCGCCCAATGAGCAGTTCTTC. This gives the protein CAIIGTSGGPPNEQFF.

V usage is TRBV9 and J usage is TRBJ2-7, with 8 bases matching TRBD1. The CDR3 loop spans 13 amino acids. The junction had 4 bases not matched to a gene; V was cut back by 2 bases and J by 6 bases. CDR1 is SGDLS and CDR2 is YYNGEE in the germline V gene. The CDR3 nucleotides are TGTGCCAGCAGCGTTGGGGACAGGTCCGAGCAGTACTTC. Translated: CASSVGDRSEQYF.

This clone was observed a handful of times. The rearrangement joins TRBV28 to TRBJ1-6; tentative D call: TRBD1 (5 bases). The CDR3 sequence is 14 residues long. Trimming shortened V by 6 bases and J by 7 bases, and 13 bases separated the two germline ends. Germline-derived CDR1 and CDR2 are MDHEN and SYDVKM. Here the CDR3 reads CASRPGLMNSPLHF. CDR3 coding DNA: TGTGCCAGCAGGCCGGGACTCATGAATTCACCCCTCCACTTT.

This sequence joins TRBV5-1 and TRBJ2-5; TRBD2 agrees at 8 bases. CDR3 length: 16 residues. The V and J ends lost 1 base and 4 bases, in that order; junction bases with no gene match: 9. Germline values: CDR1 SGHRS, CDR2 YFSETQ. This CDR3 is CASSLTGGAGGETQYF. CDR3 nucleotide sequence: TGCGCCAGCAGCTTGACGGGGGGGGCCGGAGGAGAGACCCAGTACTTC.